Below are 10 T cell receptor beta chains sequenced from a single sample in a study of blood T cells in healthy people across ages. Primed by a sample-barcoded 5' primer and a J-beta primer mix, a second PCR proceeded for about 6 to 12 cycles. TCRdb ran MiXCR on the 5' RACE reads and lists one entry per CDR3 protein. This table has 1.5 million to 2 million distinct CDR3 sequences, about 50% appearing once. Sequencing was performed on blood. These receptors were obtained from a woman aged 40 to 55 in good health.

The chain is built from TRBV18 and TRBJ1-2; unclear D gene. This CDR3 spans 14 amino acids. The germline CDR1 and CDR2 sequences are KGHSH and LQKENI. V was trimmed by 2 bases and J by 6 bases, leaving 13 bases between them. DNA for the CDR3: TGTGCCAGCTCACCAGGGTACGATCTAAATGGCTACACCTTC. Translated: CASSPGYDLNGYTF. The entire variable domain, with the rest obtained from reference TRBV18 and TRBJ1-2, is as follows: NAGVMQNPRHLVRRRGQEARLRCSPMKGHSHVYWYRQLPEEGLKFMVYLQKENIIDESGMPKERFSAEFPKEGPSILRIQQVVRGDSAAYFCASSPGYDLNGYTFGSGTRLTVV.

The V gene is TRBV2, the J gene TRBJ2-3; the match to TRBD1 covers 7 bases. J gave up 2 bases and V 7 bases, and 6 bases lay outside the gene matches. CDR3 size: 14 residues. Per the germline V gene, CDR1 is SNHLY and CDR2 is FYNNEI. In nucleotides, the CDR3 is TGTGCCAGCAAGGGGGCTCCTTCCACAGATACGCAGTATTTT. Translation gives CASKGAPSTDTQYF.

The J gene is TRBJ2-2, the V gene TRBV24-1, with 9 bases matching TRBD1. The CDR3 runs to 18 residues. Germline CDR1 is KGHDR and CDR2 is SFDVKD. V lost 4 bases to trimming and J lost 7 bases; unmatched junction nucleotides: 15. The CDR3, as DNA: TGTGCCACCAGTGACCCGGGACAGGGTCTTTCCATCCGCGGGGAGCTGTTTTTT. Its protein product is CATSDPGQGLSIRGELFF.

This clonotype was seen a few times. The chain has TRBV6-2 or TRBV6-3 and TRBJ2-7, with TRBD1 identical over 7 bases. V dropped 6 bases and J dropped 2; count of bases not matched to a gene: 7. This CDR3 spans 14 amino acids. Germline V gene lookup returns CDR1 MNHEY and CDR2 SVGEGT. CDR3 protein: CASSQTGYPYEQYF. CDR3 nucleotide sequence: TGTGCCAGCAGCCAGACAGGGTACCCCTACGAGCAGTACTTC.

V usage is TRBV7-2 and J usage is TRBJ1-1; perhaps TRBD1 as D (6 bases). The germline V and J ends were trimmed by 2 bases and 0 bases, with 10 bases remaining between them. The germline gives CDR1 SGHTA, CDR2 FQGNSA. The CDR3 consists of 15 residues. In nucleotides, the CDR3 is TGTGCCAGCAGCTTAATGGGGGCCCTGAACACTGAAGCTTTCTTT. Translated: CASSLMGALNTEAFF.

This clonotype occurred once. This chain joins TRBV6-2 or TRBV6-3 and TRBJ2-3, with TRBD2 matching over 13 bases. There are 14 residues in the CDR3. Per the germline V gene, CDR1 is MNHEY and CDR2 is SVGEGT. After removal of 8 bases from V and 4 bases from J, the junction contained 3 bases not matched to a gene. The CDR3 coding sequence is TGTGCCAGCTCCGGACTAGCGGGGGCAGATACGCAGTATTTT. Protein sequence: CASSGLAGADTQYF.

The rearrangement joins TRBV20-1 to TRBJ1-6; TRBD1 agrees at 8 bases. CDR3 length: 14 amino acids. The germline V gene encodes CDR1 DFQATT and CDR2 SNEGSKA (reference sequence). J was trimmed by 5 bases and V by 5 bases; bases with no gene match: 5. CDR3 in amino acids: CSALDRVHNSPLHF. CDR3 nucleotide sequence: TGCAGTGCTTTGGACAGGGTCCATAATTCACCCCTCCACTTT.

The CDR3 sequence: CASQLADSYNEQFF. The CDR3 nucleotides read TGTGCCAGCCAACTAGCGGACTCCTACAATGAGCAGTTCTTC. The J gene is TRBJ2-1, the V gene TRBV5-6; 8 positions match TRBD2. Germline assignment: CDR1 SGHDT and CDR2 YYEEEE. The junction had 3 bases not matched to a gene; V was cut back by 7 bases and J by 0 bases. The CDR3 is 14 amino acids.

As for this clonotype: One end of the junction varies from germline; a read error may be responsible. The chain is built from TRBV5-1 and TRBJ2-3; TRBD2 is a possible D gene (5 bases). Germline V lookup: CDR1 SGHRS, CDR2 YFSETQ. The CDR3 consists of 14 residues. The DNA for the CDR3 is TGTGCCAGCAGCTTGGAGGCTAGACCACATACGCAGTATTTT. Amino acid sequence: CASSLEARPHTQYF. Full variable domain (missing parts from reference TRBV5-1 and TRBJ2-3): KAGVTQTPRYLIKTRGQQVTLSCSPISGHRSVSWYQQTPGQGLQFLFEYFSETQRNKGNFPGRFSGRQFSNSRSEMNVSTLELGDSALYLCASSLEARPHTQYFGPGTRLTVL.

The CDR3 coding sequence is TGTGCCAGCAGCTTTGGTATCAACACAGATACGCAGTATTTT. Protein product: CASSFGINTDTQYF. The chain links TRBV12-3 or TRBV12-4 to TRBJ2-3; D gene unclear. This CDR3 has 14 amino acids. V was trimmed by 6 bases and J by 2 bases, leaving 12 bases between them.